These 17 T cell receptor beta chains were sequenced from one sample in a study of CD8 T cells in ankylosing spondylitis. Overall study findings and caveats: Fewer than 10 highly homologous variants made up a TCR beta motif that seemed to typify ankylosing spondylitis blood.

Their recognized antigens are unknown. TCRdb redid the calling of the 5' RACE reads with MiXCR, one entry per CDR3 protein. The sample consists of roughly 450,000 distinct CDR3 sequences, roughly 26% of them appearing once. The source material was blood, either unsorted or a sorted T cell fraction (not recorded which). The receptors shown here come from a male donor with ankylosing spondylitis.

The gene calls are TRBV2 and TRBJ2-1, with TRBD2 identical over 8 bases. Germline V lookup: CDR1 SNHLY, CDR2 FYNNEI. Trimming at V came to 2 bases and at J to 5 bases, leaving 5 bases not matched to a gene. This CDR3 is 15 amino acids long. This chain's CDR3 is CASSEQREYNNEQFF. For the CDR3, the DNA is TGTGCCAGCAGTGAACAGCGGGAGTACAACAATGAGCAGTTCTTC.

This clonotype was seen more than once but under ten times. The chain recombines TRBV5-1 with TRBJ1-1; TRBD1 is a possible D gene (5 bases). The length of the CDR3 is 14 residues. CDR1 is SGHRS, CDR2 YFSETQ, per germline. The V and J ends lost 3 bases and 5 bases respectively, with 14 bases between them. In nucleotides, the CDR3 is TGCGCCAGCAGCTCGATAGGGACCGGGACTGAAGCTTTCTTT. Translation gives CASSSIGTGTEAFF.

This clonotype was counted between two and nine times. This rearrangement joins TRBV5-1 to TRBJ1-1; a weak D match, TRBD1 (6 bases). The germline gives CDR1 SGHRS, CDR2 YFSETQ. The CDR3 contains 15 residues. Trimming stripped 3 bases from V and 2 bases from J, with 14 bases between. In DNA form, the CDR3 reads TGCGCCAGCAGCTCGGGAGCAGGGGCTAACACTGAAGCTTTCTTT. As protein: CASSSGAGANTEAFF.

The CDR3 DNA sequence: TGCGCCAGCAGCCCCTCCGCAGGGTCCACTGAAGCTTTCTTT. Encoded protein: CASSPSAGSTEAFF. V usage is TRBV10-2 and J usage is TRBJ1-1, with D perhaps TRBD1 (5 bases). CDR1 and CDR2 (germline): WSHSY, SAAADI. The CDR3 runs 14 residues. The V end was cut by 6 bases, the J end by 4 bases, with 15 bases between.

The chain combines TRBV27 with TRBJ1-2, with 7 bases identical to TRBD1. J lost 4 bases, V lost 6 bases, and 5 bases had no gene match. The CDR3 extends over 13 amino acids. Looked up from germline, CDR1 is MNHEY and CDR2 is SMNVEV (reference sequence). Here the CDR3 DNA reads TGTGCCAGCAGCCTCAGGACAGGCTATGGCTACACCTTC. This encodes CASSLRTGYGYTF.

This clonotype was found a few times. The rearrangement links TRBV4-2 to TRBJ1-3, with D uncertain. V lost 0 bases and J lost 1, with 10 bases in between. Germline lookup yields CDR1 LGHNA and CDR2 YNFKEQ. CDR3 size: 16 residues. The CDR3 sequence is CASSQDLFSSGNTIYF. In DNA, the CDR3 is TGTGCCAGCAGCCAAGACCTGTTTTCTTCTGGAAACACCATATATTTT.

V gene TRBV20-1 combines with J gene TRBJ1-1; 7 bases agree with TRBD1. Germline assignment: CDR1 DFQATT and CDR2 SNEGSKA (reference sequence). The ends lost 6 bases at V and 6 bases at J; junction bases unmatched: 10. The CDR3 runs to 13 residues. The CDR3 region has the DNA TGCAGTGCACCTAGGGGGCTTCAGGCTGAAGCTTTCTTT. Translation: CSAPRGLQAEAFF.

The J gene is TRBJ1-2, the V gene TRBV9; a possible D gene is TRBD1 (5 bases). The CDR3 consists of 14 residues. In germline, CDR1 is SGDLS, CDR2 YYNGEE. V was clipped by 4 bases and J by 7 bases, with 17 bases between them. The CDR3 sequence: CASSSRTGPGGYTF. Here the CDR3 DNA reads TGTGCCAGCAGCTCGAGGACGGGACCTGGTGGCTACACCTTC.

In its sample, this clonotype was seen a few times. The chain links TRBV24-1 to TRBJ1-5; 9 bases line up with TRBD1. CDR1 is KGHDR and CDR2 is SFDVKD in the germline V gene. V shed 3 bases, J shed 6 bases, and the junction held 8 bases outside the gene matches. The CDR3 extends over 16 amino acids. This CDR3 is CATSDPGTGGSQPQHF. The CDR3 DNA reads as TGTGCCACCAGTGATCCGGGCACAGGGGGCTCTCAGCCCCAGCATTTT.

V usage is TRBV7-8 and J usage is TRBJ2-2; 9 bases line up with TRBD1. There are 17 residues in the CDR3. The J segment lost 5 bases and the V segment lost 7 bases, leaving 14 bases of the junction unmatched. From germline, CDR1 is SGHVS and CDR2 FQNEAQ. The chain's CDR3 is CASKLQGAVIGTGELFF. The DNA of the CDR3 is TGTGCCAGCAAATTACAGGGGGCTGTTATCGGTACCGGGGAGCTGTTTTTT.

This rearrangement joins TRBV5-6 to TRBJ2-3, with D perhaps matching TRBD1 or TRBD2 (5 bases each). The V end was cut by 1 base, the J end by 0 bases, with 9 bases between. The germline CDR1 and CDR2 sequences are SGHDT and YYEEEE. This CDR3 is built from 15 residues. The CDR3 sequence: CASSLPWGSTDTQYF. The CDR3 DNA follows: TGTGCCAGCAGCTTGCCGTGGGGGAGCACAGATACGCAGTATTTT.

This clonotype was counted between two and nine times. This sequence joins TRBV20-1 and TRBJ2-4; a possible D gene is TRBD1 (6 bases). V dropped 6 bases and J dropped 7 bases, with 19 bases sitting between them. This CDR3 contains 14 residues. Germline V gives CDR1 DFQATT, CDR2 SNEGSKA (reference sequence). As DNA, the CDR3 is TGCAGTGCCCTTTTGAATACCCAGGGGAACATTCAGTACTTC. This encodes CSALLNTQGNIQYF.

CDR3 DNA: TGCAGTGGGAGGGGCGGGTTCCCCTACAATGAGCAGTTCTTC. Translated, it gives CSGRGGFPYNEQFF. The chain uses TRBV20-1 and TRBJ2-1; maybe TRBD2 (6 bases). The length of the CDR3 is 14 residues. Trimming took off 7 bases at V and 2 bases at J, with 15 bases between the two ends. CDR1 is DFQATT, CDR2 SNEGSKA, per germline (reference sequence).

This rearrangement joins TRBV5-6 to TRBJ1-3; D unresolved. The CDR3 consists of 15 residues. Germline assignment: CDR1 SGHDT and CDR2 YYEEEE. V was trimmed by 3 bases and J by 0 bases, leaving 10 bases between them. For the CDR3, the DNA is TGTGCCAGCAGCTATACGTCGATCTCTGGAAACACCATATATTTT. Translation: CASSYTSISGNTIYF.

V usage is TRBV12-3 or TRBV12-4 and J usage is TRBJ2-5; a possible D gene is TRBD1 (6 bases). Trimming cost V 4 bases and J 2 bases, with 11 bases left between them. The CDR3 length is 14 residues. CDR3 loop: CASSSWDTQETQYF. In DNA, the CDR3 is TGTGCCAGCAGTTCATGGGACACTCAAGAGACCCAGTACTTC.

In its sample, this clonotype was seen a few times. V is TRBV20-1 and J is TRBJ2-1; TRBD1 matches at 12 bases. The junction had 9 bases not matched to a gene; V was cut back by 5 bases and J by 7 bases. This CDR3 has 15 residues. Germline CDR1 and CDR2: DFQATT and SNEGSKA (reference sequence). The CDR3 is CSAEPGQGAFNEQFF. In DNA, the CDR3 is TGCAGTGCTGAGCCGGGACAGGGGGCTTTTAATGAGCAGTTCTTC.

This clonotype was counted only a few times. V gene TRBV10-3 combines with J gene TRBJ2-3; D unclear. V gave up 4 bases and J gave up 2 bases, with 22 bases separating them. The CDR3 totals 18 residues. From germline, CDR1 is ENHRY and CDR2 SYGVKD. In DNA form, the CDR3 reads TGTGCCATCAGTGGTCCGGATAGCAAGCGAACAATCACAGATACGCAGTATTTT. It is translated as CAISGPDSKRTITDTQYF.